The 16 T cell receptor beta chains presented below share a single source sample, sequenced in a study of blood T cell repertoires in COVID-19. TCRdb's table, derived via immunoSEQ multiplex PCR, lists solely in-frame clones and lacks some. The sample shows about 480,000 clones, 70% to 90% of them seen only once. Sequencing was carried out using PBMCs or T cells enriched from blood (not recorded which). Receptors originate from a woman aged 18 to 35 with acute COVID-19.

V usage is TRBV21-1 and J usage is TRBJ2-2; the DNA was not compared with TRBD2, the D call given in the table. TRBV21-1 is listed as a pseudogene. This CDR3 has 11 residues. CDR3 DNA sequence: TGTGCCAGCCGCCGAGCCGGGGAGCTGTTTTTT. This gives the protein CASRRAGELFF.

The chain has TRBV18 and TRBJ2-7; 8 nucleotides align to TRBD1. The J segment lost 3 bases and the V segment lost 0 bases, leaving 7 bases of the junction unmatched. CDR1 and CDR2 from the germline V gene are KGHSH and LQKENI. CDR3 size: 16 residues. In DNA form, the CDR3 reads TGTGCCAGCTCACCACCAGGGACAGGAACTTACTACGAGCAGTACTTC. Translated: CASSPPGTGTYYEQYF.

This rearrangement joins TRBV6-5 to TRBJ2-7; 9 nucleotides line up with TRBD1. Looked up from germline, CDR1 is MNHEY and CDR2 is SVGAGI. The V and J ends lost 8 bases and 5 bases, in that order; junction bases with no gene match: 1. The CDR3 is 11 residues long. DNA of the CDR3: TGTGCCAGCGGACAGGGGAACGAGCAGTACTTC. Its translation is CASGQGNEQYF.

Only one count was recorded for this clone. The genes are TRBV30 and TRBJ1-4, with 8 bases matching TRBD1. The junction had 8 bases not matched to a gene; V was cut back by 2 bases and J by 0 bases. Germline V lookup: CDR1 GTSNPN, CDR2 SVGIG (reference sequence). The CDR3 consists of 17 residues. The chain's CDR3 is CAWSNRGKRATNEKLFF. The CDR3 bases are TGTGCCTGGAGTAACAGGGGGAAGAGGGCAACTAATGAAAAACTGTTTTTT.

The chain has TRBV5-5 and TRBJ1-1; D might be TRBD1 (6 bases). Germline V gives CDR1 SGHKS, CDR2 YYEKEE (reference sequence). This CDR3 has 14 residues. Trimming removed 4 bases at V and 7 bases at J, with 17 bases between. CDR3 DNA sequence: TGTGCCAGCAGCCCCTGGGGGGGGCTGGGTGAAGCTTTCTTT. As protein: CASSPWGGLGEAFF.

In this sample, this clone turned up a few times. This chain links TRBV7-2 with TRBJ1-4; a possible D gene is TRBD1 (6 bases). V shed 4 bases and J shed 7 bases, with 16 bases lying between them. The CDR3 sequence is 15 residues long. Germline CDR1 and CDR2: SGHTA and FQGNSA. The DNA of the CDR3 is TGTGCCAGCAGCTATAGCCTCGGGACAAGTGAAAAACTGTTTTTT. Protein product: CASSYSLGTSEKLFF.

This chain links TRBV24-1 with TRBJ1-5; D unresolved. The germline CDR1 and CDR2 sequences are KGHDR and SFDVKD. The V end was cut by 4 bases, the J end by 5 bases, with 5 bases between. The CDR3 has 12 amino acids. In nucleotides, the CDR3 is TGTGCCACCAGTGACGGTTATCAGCCCCAGCATTTT. Residues: CATSDGYQPQHF.

The DNA for the CDR3 is TGCGCCAGCAGCTCACAGACTAGCGGGGGCCTCAAGCAGTACTTC. Amino acids: CASSSQTSGGLKQYF. V gene TRBV5-1 combines with J gene TRBJ2-7, with 12 bases identical to TRBD2. The CDR3 runs 15 residues. Trimming at V came to 3 bases and at J to 8 bases, leaving 9 bases not matched to a gene. Germline CDR1 is SGHRS and CDR2 is YFSETQ.

This clone has a handful of counts. The chain carries TRBV7-2 and TRBJ1-5, with a tentative D call TRBD1 (6 bases). The V gene lost 4 bases and the J gene lost 6 bases, with 16 bases spanning the gap. Germline V gives CDR1 SGHTA, CDR2 FQGNSA. The CDR3 sequence is 15 residues long. The CDR3 DNA sequence: TGTGCCAGCAGCTCTAGGGTGGGGGCTTTTCAGCCCCAGCATTTT. As protein: CASSSRVGAFQPQHF.

J is TRBJ2-5 and V is TRBV11-2; 7 bases are shared with TRBD1. V was pared by 5 bases and J by 5 bases, with 11 bases of the junction left unmatched. The CDR3 sequence is 15 residues long. Germline CDR1 reads SGHAT; CDR2 reads FQNNGV. The CDR3: CASSAMTGREETQYF. CDR3 DNA sequence: TGTGCCAGCAGCGCTATGACAGGGCGAGAGGAGACCCAGTACTTC.

Only a few counts were recorded for this clone. The chain joins TRBV5-5 to TRBJ1-3; 8 bases map to TRBD1. Trimming took 3 bases from V and 3 from J; bases not matched to a gene: 5. This CDR3 comprises 15 residues. The V gene's germline CDR1 is SGHKS and CDR2 YYEKEE (reference sequence). This CDR3 is CASSWTGSGGNTIYF. As DNA, the CDR3 is TGTGCCAGCAGCTGGACAGGGTCAGGTGGAAACACCATATATTTT.

J is TRBJ1-6 and V is TRBV19, with 7 bases identical to TRBD1. The CDR3 loop spans 14 amino acids. The V gene's germline CDR1 is LNHDA and CDR2 SQIVND (reference sequence). Trimming removed 2 bases from V and 9 bases from J; junction bases left unmatched: 4. CDR3 sequence (DNA): TGTGCCAGTAGTATACGGGACAGTTCTTCACCCCTCCACTTT. It translates to CASSIRDSSSPLHF. The whole variable domain, filled in from reference TRBV19 and TRBJ1-6, reads DGGITQSPKYLFRKEGQNVTLSCEQNLNHDAMYWYRQDPGQGLRLIYYSQIVNDFQKGDIAEGYSVSREKKESFPLTVTSAQKNPTAFYLCASSIRDSSSPLHFGNGTRLTVT.

This sequence joins TRBV27 and TRBJ2-2; 7 bases fit TRBD1. Germline values: CDR1 MNHEY, CDR2 SMNVEV (reference sequence). V gave up 7 bases and J gave up 2 bases; unmatched junction bases: 10. The CDR3 loop spans 16 amino acids. The CDR3 bases are TGTGCCAGCACCATGTCAGGGACAGTTAACACCGGGGAGCTGTTTTTT. Amino acid sequence: CASTMSGTVNTGELFF.

Here the CDR3 DNA reads TGTGCCAGTAGTTCCCCTAGCGGGAGTCGGGATGAGCAGTTCTTC. Translating it yields CASSSPSGSRDEQFF. The chain links TRBV19 to TRBJ2-1; TRBD2 matches 10 bases. The germline gives CDR1 LNHDA, CDR2 SQIVND (reference sequence). V was clipped by 5 bases and J by 8 bases; unmatched bases: 9. The CDR3 is made up of 15 amino acids.

The chain combines TRBV9 with TRBJ2-7; 11 bases map to TRBD2. CDR1 is SGDLS, CDR2 YYNGEE, per germline. The CDR3 loop spans 14 amino acids. Trimming at V came to 2 bases and at J to 7 bases, leaving 5 bases not matched to a gene. Written as DNA, the CDR3 is TGTGCCAGCAGCGTGCTAGCGGGAGGCCAAGAGCAGTACTTC. Its translation: CASSVLAGGQEQYF.

The chain is built from TRBV5-1 and TRBJ1-1, with 9 bases aligning to TRBD1. Germline assignment: CDR1 SGHRS and CDR2 YFSETQ. This CDR3 spans 16 amino acids. The V segment lost 4 bases and the J segment 4 bases; nucleotides outside the gene matches: 11. The CDR3 spells CASSVGYRGRSTEAFF. The CDR3 DNA reads as TGCGCCAGCAGCGTGGGGTACAGGGGGCGGAGCACTGAAGCTTTCTTT.